This TCR beta chain was recovered during a study of cytomegalovirus exposure and HLA in healthy donors. Findings and caveats of the study: 164 TCR beta chains were listed as cytomegalovirus-associated. A previous analysis found most TCR beta V segments productive roughly 87% or roughly 30% of the time.

Primers for the PCR totalled 60 Vbeta and 13 Jbeta. Sequencing used immunoSEQ multiplex PCR; TCRdb keeps in-frame clones, though not all of them. This table holds about 130,000 clones, around 77% found once. This clone was detected a few times. Its cognate antigen is unknown. Other DNA variants within this sample encode the same CDR3. The source material was PBMCs. This TCR came from a man aged 45-65 years in good health and CMV-seronegative.

CDR3 sequence reads: CASSSGLAGPDTQYF. The CDR3 DNA reads TGCGCCAGCAGCTCGGGACTAGCGGGCCCAGATACGCAGTATTTT. The V gene is TRBV5-1, the J gene TRBJ2-3; TRBD2 matches 12 bases. Trimming removed 3 bases from V and 4 bases from J; junction bases left unmatched: 3. Germline V gives CDR1 SGHRS, CDR2 YFSETQ. The CDR3 has 15 amino acids.